Each of the 6 T cell receptor beta chains below was sequenced from the same sample in a study of regulatory T cells in long-lasting Graves disease. Construction of TCR beta libraries relied on iRepertoire HTBI primers and on Arm-PCR targeting CDR3 regions. A single record per CDR3 protein comes from TCRdb applying MiXCR to the multiplex PCR reads. The sample yields roughly 430,000 distinct CDR3 sequences, roughly 21% seen once. The sample's time point: persistent/refractory GD, antithyroid drugs over 5 years with positive TRAb. Making the TCR library involved RNA that had been extracted from PBMCs. Source: peripheral blood mononuclear cells (PBMCs), taken when the disease was refractory, from a patient treated with antithyroid drugs. Receptors were obtained from a female donor with Graves disease.

As for this clonotype: A much more abundant neighbour one base away suggests this may be a read error. Here the CDR3 DNA reads TGTGCCAGCAGCCAGACAAGTTTTGAAGCTCTCTTT. It is translated as CASSQTSFEALF. The rearrangement links TRBV3-1 to TRBJ1-1; no clear D gene. The CDR3 consists of 12 residues. CDR1 and CDR2 from the germline V gene are LGHDT and YNNKEL (reference sequence).

The chain uses TRBV10-2 and TRBJ2-2; no definite D call. CDR1 WSHSY and CDR2 SAAADI come from the germline V gene. The ends were cut back, 4 bases at V and 8 bases at J, with 14 bases in the middle. The CDR3 sequence is 14 residues long. This CDR3 is CASSGFDTRGELFF. The CDR3 DNA is TGCGCCAGCAGTGGGTTCGACACTCGGGGGGAGCTGTTTTTT.

With respect to this clonotype: A read error is the likely source, as a far larger clone sits one nucleotide away. CDR3 in amino acids: CASTHGHKTGEQCF. CDR3 in DNA: TGTGCCAGCACGCACGGGCACAAAACGGGAGAGCAGTGCTTC. The V gene is TRBV7-3, the J gene TRBJ2-7; TRBD2 is a possible D gene (6 bases). The CDR3 contains 14 residues. Germline V gene lookup returns CDR1 SGHTA and CDR2 FQGTGA.

This clonotype was seen repeatedly, ten times or more. The rearrangement uses TRBV19 and TRBJ1-5; D call uncertain. Trimming left V 6 bases short and J 0 bases short, with 15 bases between. The CDR3 spans 16 residues. Germline CDR1 and CDR2: LNHDA and SQIVND (reference sequence). The CDR3 spells CASRGRVSYSNQPQHF. The CDR3 coding sequence is TGTGCCAGTAGGGGAAGGGTTTCGTATAGCAATCAGCCCCAGCATTTT.

This clonotype occurred a few times. This chain connects TRBV11-1 to TRBJ2-1, with 14 bases lining up with TRBD2. This CDR3 spans 14 amino acids. J was trimmed by 8 bases and V by 6 bases; bases with no gene match: 3. Germline V gene lookup returns CDR1 SGHAT and CDR2 FQDESV (reference sequence). The CDR3 protein is CASRGTSGSYEQFF. The CDR3 DNA reads as TGTGCCAGCAGAGGGACTAGCGGGAGTTATGAGCAGTTCTTC.

This clonotype was seen more than once but under ten times. The chain is built from TRBV3-1 and TRBJ2-3, with 7 bases lining up with TRBD2. This CDR3 spans 15 amino acids. The trim removed 0 bases at V and 6 bases at J, leaving 6 bases unmatched. The germline V gene has CDR1 LGHDT and CDR2 YNNKEL (reference sequence). The CDR3 protein is CASSQEGRELDTQYF. In DNA form, the CDR3 reads TGTGCCAGCAGCCAAGAGGGGCGGGAGCTGGATACGCAGTATTTT.